This T cell receptor (beta chain) derives from a study of metastatic and nonmetastatic thyroid tumors. Each patient came to thyroid surgery without any prior treatment (of any kind). Under the authors' procedure: What underpinned the distant-metastasis classifier for papillary thyroid cancer was the set of CDR3 differences across clinicopathological groups. TCRdb reanalyzed the PCR reads via MiXCR. The V and J calls and clone size come from TCRdb's table, not from the authors' own analysis. The sample has 30,000 to 40,000 clones; around 17% are singletons. CDR3 length: 14 amino acids. The germline gives CDR1 LNHDA, CDR2 SQIVND (reference sequence). Losses at the gene ends were 7 bases for V and 6 bases for J; bases not matched to a gene: 3. In its sample, this clone ranks as medium-sized (0.01 to 0.1%).

Sequences were obtained from blood. The chain links TRBV19 to TRBJ1-6, with 10 nucleotides matching TRBD1. The clonotype originates from a male donor with papillary thyroid cancer or a benign thyroid nodule (not recorded which). Some clones in this sample may be carry-over from other donors' samples. Written as DNA, the CDR3 is TGTGCCAGTACCCGGACAGGGGGTAATTCACCCCTCCACTTT. This codes for CASTRTGGNSPLHF.